This TCR beta chain comes out of a study of blood T cells in healthy people across ages (dated by TCRdb to between 2015 and 2016). About the investigation overall: In model experiments, template switching captured roughly one uniquely barcoded TCR beta cDNA molecule for every two T cells. Age-related changes in TCR beta repertoire diversity were measured in the study by deep sequencing normalized with unique cDNA molecular identifiers. Four age groups were formed from the donors: young (average approximately 16 years), middle-aged (around 41), aged (around 68) and long-lived (about 80). To avoid experimental bias, donors of different ages were distributed randomly across sequencing lanes. For two donors (one aged 18 to 29 and one aged 80 or older), the study analyzed two additional independent replicas of 1 million unique cDNA reads from the same blood draw.

The library was prepared using 5' RACE. TCRdb lists the instrument as Illumina HiSeq 2500. A second PCR of about 6 to 11 cycles was performed with a sample-barcoded 5' primer and a J-beta primer mix. Each TCR beta cDNA molecule received a unique molecular identifier from a template-switch 5' adaptor carrying 12 random nucleotides. Each sample yielded at least 2.5 million CDR3-containing paired-end reads. The Mint cDNA synthesis kit, primed by a TRBC-specific oligonucleotide, was used to synthesize first-strand cDNA from all RNA. All cDNA was treated with uracil-DNA glycosylase and then went through a first 18-cycle PCR with the universal primers M1SS and BC2_uni_R. Under the source paper's analysis protocol: For normalization, 1 million high-quality reads were randomly selected from each sample, with every read carrying a distinct molecular identifier. Instead of being binned into consensus sequences, reads with shared molecular identifiers were discarded. MiTCR, run with a Q25 quality threshold and the strictest error-elimination algorithm, handled CDR3 identification, clonotype clustering and error correction. Lower-bound total TCR beta diversity was estimated with a nonparametric unseen species model using Euler transformation. TCRdb itself trimmed the public reads at Q25 with fastp, ran MiXCR and retained productive beta chains. Each CDR3 protein gets just one entry, which takes the most common genes and DNA from the rows behind it. The V and J calls and clone size are TCRdb's, not the authors'. This sample gives about 1.1 million distinct CDR3 sequences in total; around two fifths of them show up just once. The ten largest make up around 14% of the sample.

What the authors observed across the whole study: As age increased, observed TCR beta diversity per million T cells dropped in a roughly linear way, and a significant reduction was already evident by age about 40. Since profiling was done on bulk unsorted PBMCs, naive and antigen-experienced compartments could not be conclusively compared. The CMV infection status of donors was not known, potentially confounding age-related changes in expanded clonotypes. Compared with the aged group, more naive CD4+ T cells, fewer expanded clones and increased TCR diversity were shown by the long-lived group, suggesting age selection. Estimates of total diversity based on one million sequenced T cells were considered lower bounds and underestimates. A strong correlation was found between observed TCR beta diversity and the percentage of naive T cells measured by flow cytometry.

With regard to this clonotype: The antigen it binds to is not known. No clone much larger than this one lies a single base away; base qualities are absent.

The donors were roughly 39 Caucasian individuals from Russia, aged roughly 6 to 95 years, who were systemically healthy. Each donor gave about 9.7 milliliters of peripheral blood, drawn into EDTA-treated Vacutainer tubes. Ficoll-Paque density-gradient centrifugation was used to isolate PBMCs, with at least 7 million obtained per sample. Trizol reagent was used to extract total RNA from the PBMCs, yielding at least 6 micrograms per sample. For every donor, an aliquot of PBMCs went through flow cytometry to measure the percentages of naive CD45RAhigh/CD27high T cells. Trimming leaves V shorter by 0 bases and J shorter by 0 bases, with the junction holding 4 bases beyond the gene matches. Counted from cysteine to phenylalanine, this CDR3 has 16 amino acids. Left in the record is the CDR3 DNA by itself, 48 bases read in frame from the first base. For CDR1 and CDR2, the germline V gene (reference sequence) lists DFQATT and SNEGSKA.

The chain is assembled from TRBV20-1 and TRBJ2-3; TRBD2 aligns with 9 central bases. The specimen was blood. The source is a man between 18 and 29 years old in good health. In nucleotides, the sequence is TGCAGTGCTAGAGATATGCGGGAGGGGAGCACAGATACGCAGTATTTT. This gives the protein CSARDMREGSTDTQYF.